This TCR beta chain came from a study of T cell responses to AZD1222 COVID-19 vaccine. Note on this clone: Its antigen remains unidentified.

Study findings and constraints: Among the donors, most were white British and more were female, and clonal diversity was possibly underestimated. The span of vaccine-associated CD4 TCRs extended across spike, with dominance at 160-218 and 743-854. Among spike-specific TCRs, nearly half reportedly target unmutated variant regions.

V lost 4 bases and J lost 2, with 6 bases in between. This CDR3 contains 13 residues. CDR1 and CDR2 (germline): MDHEN, SYDVKM. This table comes from immunoSEQ multiplex PCR, and its TCRdb copy is limited to in-frame clones, with some not included. Its listing shows under 150,000 clones. This chain uses TRBV28 with TRBJ1-5, with D uncertain. The receptor was isolated from an adult in good health. The specimen sequenced was peripheral blood. CDR3 DNA sequence: TGTGCCAGCAGTTGGACGGGCAATCAGCCCCAGCATTTT. The encoded protein is CASSWTGNQPQHF.